Following are 28 T cell receptor beta chains from one sample sequenced in a study of neurological immune-mediated disorders. TCRdb re-analysed the 5' RACE reads in MiXCR, keeping a single row per CDR3 protein. The sample carries 50,000 to 60,000 distinct CDR3 sequences, under 5% recorded once. The sequenced sample consisted of CD4+ T cells from blood. Every receptor here comes from a woman aged 40 to 50 with multiple sclerosis.

The table lists this clonotype with many counts. V gene TRBV5-1 combines with J gene TRBJ2-7, with 9 bases aligning to TRBD1. CDR1 and CDR2 from the germline V gene are SGHRS and YFSETQ. V lost 4 bases, J lost 2 bases, and 7 bases stayed unmatched. The CDR3 sequence is 15 residues long. The CDR3 loop reads CASSPPGQGPYEQYF. The CDR3 DNA sequence: TGCGCCAGCAGCCCCCCGGGACAGGGACCCTACGAGCAGTACTTC.

In this sample, this clonotype turned up many times. The rearrangement joins TRBV21-1 to TRBJ1-6. TRBV21-1 is labeled a pseudogene. CDR3 length equals 13 residues. The CDR3 sequence: CASSKAGHSPLHF. The CDR3 coding sequence is TGTGCCAGCAGCAAAGCGGGGCATTCACCCCTCCACTTT.

This clonotype was detected many times. The genes are TRBV5-4 and TRBJ1-1, with D tentatively TRBD1 (5 bases). This CDR3 is built from 17 residues. V gave up 0 bases and J gave up 2 bases, with 17 bases separating them. From germline, CDR1 is SGHNT and CDR2 YYREEE (reference sequence). Here the CDR3 reads CASSLGPGTVGNTEAFF. The CDR3 coding sequence is TGTGCCAGCAGCTTGGGGCCTGGGACCGTAGGAAACACTGAAGCTTTCTTT. The full variable domain, with the rest looked up from reference TRBV5-4 and TRBJ1-1, is ETGVTQSPTHLIKTRGQQVTLRCSSQSGHNTVSWYQQALGQGPQFIFQYYREEENGRGNFPPRFSGLQFPNYSSELNVNALELDDSALYLCASSLGPGTVGNTEAFFGQGTRLTVV.

There are many counts of this clonotype. The chain carries TRBV7-9 and TRBJ2-3; D not resolved. The CDR3 has 12 residues. CDR1 SEHNR and CDR2 FQNEAQ come from the germline V gene (reference sequence). Trimming pared 1 base from V and 6 bases from J, leaving 5 bases between. In DNA, the CDR3 is TGTGCCAGCAGCTTAGAACGGGATACGCAGTATTTT. Its protein is CASSLERDTQYF.

The CDR3 DNA is TGTGCCAGCAGCTTGTTGCCCCAGACGGATACGCAGTATTTT. Translated: CASSLLPQTDTQYF. The V gene is TRBV7-8, the J gene TRBJ2-3; D is unclear. The CDR3 sequence is 14 residues long. Trimming pared 3 bases from V and 6 bases from J, leaving 13 bases between. Germline CDR1 SGHVS, CDR2 FQNEAQ. The full variable domain, in which reference TRBV7-8 and TRBJ2-3 provide the parts outside the CDR3, is GAGVSQSPRYKVAKRGQDVALRCDPISGHVSLFWYQQALGQGPEFLTYFQNEAQLDKSGLPSDRFFAERPEGSVSTLKIQRTQQEDSAVYLCASSLLPQTDTQYFGPGTRLTVL.

This clonotype has at least ten counts. The gene calls are TRBV7-2 and TRBJ2-3; D call uncertain. The CDR3 loop spans 12 amino acids. V was pared by 5 bases and J by 6 bases, with 9 bases between. Looked up from germline, CDR1 is SGHTA and CDR2 is FQGNSA. The CDR3 here is CASSHQLDTQYF. CDR3 sequence (DNA): TGTGCCAGCAGCCACCAATTGGATACGCAGTATTTT.

The table lists this clonotype with many counts. The chain employs TRBV29-1 and TRBJ2-3; possible D gene TRBD1, 6 bases. Germline CDR1 is SQVTM and CDR2 is ANQGSEA. The V and J ends lost 5 bases and 2 bases respectively, with 14 bases between them. CDR3 size: 14 residues. CDR3 amino acids: CSVSRGWDTDTQYF. The CDR3 nucleotides are TGCAGCGTTTCAAGGGGGTGGGACACAGATACGCAGTATTTT.

This clonotype has ten or more counts. The chain has TRBV20-1 and TRBJ1-5; D not resolved. The V gene's germline CDR1 is DFQATT and CDR2 SNEGSKA (reference sequence). CDR3 length: 15 amino acids. V was pared by 0 bases and J by 4 bases, with 13 bases between. CDR3 residues: CSAREPYSENQPQHF. In nucleotides, the CDR3 is TGCAGTGCTAGAGAGCCCTACTCCGAAAATCAGCCCCAGCATTTT.

The table lists this clonotype with many counts. The genes are TRBV19 and TRBJ1-5, with D hard to call. CDR3 length: 14 amino acids. V was pared by 9 bases and J by 2 bases, with 14 bases between. The germline V gene has CDR1 LNHDA and CDR2 SQIVND (reference sequence). The CDR3 reads CASDGGWRNQPQHF. CDR3 coding DNA: TGTGCCAGCGACGGAGGGTGGCGCAATCAGCCCCAGCATTTT.

This clonotype has at least ten counts. The chain uses TRBV7-9 and TRBJ1-1; D possibly corresponds to TRBD1 (6 bases). The CDR3 consists of 12 residues. The V end was cut by 4 bases, the J end by 10 bases, with 13 bases between. Germline V gene lookup returns CDR1 SEHNR and CDR2 FQNEAQ (reference sequence). CDR3 region: CASSSDRIRAFF. For the CDR3, the DNA is TGTGCCAGCAGCTCCGACAGGATTCGAGCTTTCTTT.

This clonotype was seen ten or more times. V and J are TRBV28 and TRBJ1-5; D gene ambiguous. CDR1 and CDR2 from the germline V gene are MDHEN and SYDVKM. The CDR3 has 13 residues. V lost 6 bases and J 0 bases, leaving 6 bases between the germline ends. CDR3 in amino acids: CASRTPSNQPQHF. The DNA of the CDR3 is TGTGCCAGCAGGACACCTAGCAATCAGCCCCAGCATTTT.

There are many counts of this clonotype. This chain uses TRBV7-2 with TRBJ2-5; D is undetermined. Trimming cost V 3 bases and J 0 bases, with 11 bases left between them. The CDR3 has 15 amino acids. Germline loops: CDR1 SGHTA, CDR2 FQGNSA. In DNA, the CDR3 is TGTGCCAGCAGCTTCAGGACCTTGTACCAAGAGACCCAGTACTTC. Translating it yields CASSFRTLYQETQYF.

Ten or more counts support this clonotype. This chain uses TRBV12-3 or TRBV12-4 with TRBJ2-7, with 8 bases lining up with TRBD1. This CDR3 spans 16 amino acids. J gave up 3 bases and V 7 bases, and 14 bases lay outside the gene matches. CDR3 residues: CASTNGLRTGSYEQYF. In DNA form, the CDR3 reads TGTGCCAGCACCAATGGCTTACGGACAGGGAGCTACGAGCAGTACTTC.

Turning to this clonotype: A clone one base away is much larger, so this may be a read error. The V and J genes are TRBV10-3 and TRBJ1-4; no reliable D call. The CDR3 totals 13 residues. CDR1 ENHRY and CDR2 SYGVKD come from the germline V gene. V lost 7 bases and J lost 6, with 12 bases in between. The CDR3 nucleotides read TGTGCCATCACCCGGGCCACCGATGAAAAACTGTTTTTT. Its protein is CAITRATDEKLFF.

This clonotype came up many times. CDR3 bases: TGTGCCAGCAGCCGGTCGGAAAGCTACGAGCAGTACTTC. The encoded protein is CASSRSESYEQYF. The chain links TRBV3-1 to TRBJ2-7; no definite D call. The germline V gene encodes CDR1 LGHDT and CDR2 YNNKEL (reference sequence). The V and J ends lost 4 bases and 3 bases respectively, with 10 bases between them. CDR3 length: 13 amino acids.

This sequence joins TRBV2 and TRBJ1-6; D unresolved. CDR3 length equals 14 residues. In germline, CDR1 is SNHLY, CDR2 FYNNEI. The germline V and J ends were trimmed by 6 bases and 2 bases, with 8 bases remaining between them. Here the CDR3 reads CASRPDTYNSPLHF. The CDR3 bases are TGTGCCAGCAGGCCTGATACCTATAATTCACCCCTCCACTTT.

This clonotype was seen many times. The V call is TRBV3-1, the J call TRBJ2-2; no clear D gene. V was cut by 1 base and J by 11 bases, with 11 bases left in between. CDR1 LGHDT and CDR2 YNNKEL come from the germline V gene (reference sequence). This CDR3 region has 13 residues. The CDR3 DNA follows: TGTGCCAGCAGCCAAGGAGTCTATGGCGAGCTGTTTTTT. It translates to CASSQGVYGELFF.

The rearrangement links TRBV19 to TRBJ2-7; D may be TRBD2 (7 bases). Germline-derived CDR1 and CDR2 are LNHDA and SQIVND (reference sequence). Trimming pared 7 bases from V and 5 bases from J, leaving 24 bases between. The CDR3 totals 16 residues. The DNA for the CDR3 is TGTGCCAGTATTACCCCCCTAGGGGGGGCACGCGACGAGCAGTACTTC. It encodes CASITPLGGARDEQYF.

This clonotype occurred many times. This chain connects TRBV20-1 to TRBJ1-2; no firm D call. Trimming shortened V by 0 bases and J by 8 bases, and 13 bases separated the two germline ends. This CDR3 spans 13 amino acids. Germline values: CDR1 DFQATT, CDR2 SNEGSKA (reference sequence). DNA for the CDR3: TGCAGTGCTAGAGATAGGAGGGATCAGGGCTACACCTTC. This sequence encodes CSARDRRDQGYTF.

This clonotype was counted at least ten times. The chain links TRBV7-8 to TRBJ1-1; no definite D call. The CDR3 runs 13 residues. Between the trimmed V and J ends, which lost 4 bases and 2 bases, there was a span of 8 bases. The germline gives CDR1 SGHVS, CDR2 FQNEAQ. The CDR3 bases are TGTGCCAGCAGCTCCCCGGGTAACACTGAAGCTTTCTTT. As protein: CASSSPGNTEAFF.

The sample holds many counts of this clonotype. The chain has TRBV28 and TRBJ2-2; unclear D gene. The CDR3 consists of 14 residues. Trimming took 1 base from V and 5 from J, leaving 8 bases between them. Germline V gene data show CDR1 as MDHEN and CDR2 as SYDVKM. The CDR3 bases are TGTGCCAGCAGTTTATCATCGGGTACCGGGGAGCTGTTTTTT. Translating gives CASSLSSGTGELFF.

This clonotype was seen at least ten times. The chain joins TRBV4-1 to TRBJ2-1, with a possible D match to TRBD2 (6 bases). Looked up from germline, CDR1 is MGHRA and CDR2 is YSYEKL. This CDR3 region has 15 residues. Between the trimmed V and J ends, which lost 8 bases and 2 bases, there was a span of 16 bases. This CDR3 reads CASQTGTGAYNEQFF. The DNA for the CDR3 is TGCGCCAGCCAAACCGGGACGGGGGCCTACAATGAGCAGTTCTTC.

This clonotype was counted ten times or more. This chain joins TRBV6-1 and TRBJ2-2, with a possible D match to TRBD2 (6 bases). This CDR3 comprises 14 residues. The germline V gene has CDR1 MNHNS and CDR2 SASEGT. V was cut by 11 bases and J by 5 bases, with 18 bases left in between. The DNA of the CDR3 is TGTGCCGGGAGGAGGGGCCGGGGAACCGGGGAGCTGTTTTTT. It codes for CAGRRGRGTGELFF.

This clonotype was counted at least ten times. CDR3 nucleotide sequence: TGCGCCAGCAGCTTGGAAGTCACTGGAACCGGGGAGCTGTTTTTT. Protein product: CASSLEVTGTGELFF. This chain joins TRBV5-1 and TRBJ2-2; D remains unclear. V was shortened by 0 bases and J by 5 bases, with 11 bases between the two germline ends. The CDR3 runs to 15 residues. Germline CDR1 reads SGHRS; CDR2 reads YFSETQ.

This clonotype was detected many times. V and J are TRBV18 and TRBJ2-6; D is uncertain. Germline V gene sequence: CDR1 KGHSH, CDR2 LQKENI. V was clipped by 0 bases and J by 1 base, with 7 bases between them. The CDR3 extends over 16 amino acids. DNA for the CDR3: TGTGCCAGCTCACCACCGGGTGGGTCTGGGGCCAACGTCCTGACTTTC. It codes for CASSPPGGSGANVLTF.

J is TRBJ2-3 and V is TRBV5-1, with TRBD2 as a possible D gene (5 bases). The length of the CDR3 is 12 residues. V dropped 7 bases and J dropped 6 bases, with 12 bases sitting between them. Per the germline V gene, CDR1 is SGHRS and CDR2 is YFSETQ. CDR3 nucleotides: TGCGCCAGCTTGGAAGGGAGTGATACGCAGTATTTT. As protein: CASLEGSDTQYF. Supplemented by reference TRBV5-1 and TRBJ2-3, the full variable domain reads KAGVTQTPRYLIKTRGQQVTLSCSPISGHRSVSWYQQTPGQGLQFLFEYFSETQRNKGNFPGRFSGRQFSNSRSEMNVSTLELGDSALYLCASLEGSDTQYFGPGTRLTVL.

J is TRBJ1-1 and V is TRBV7-3, with TRBD1 matching 8 bases. V trimming: 5 bases; J trimming: 8 bases; junction bases outside the gene matches: 7. The CDR3 covers 13 residues. Germline V CDR1 and CDR2: SGHTA, FQGTGA. For the CDR3, the DNA is TGTGCCAGCAGCCAGGGGGCGACGAACGAAGCTTTCTTT. As protein: CASSQGATNEAFF.

The chain joins TRBV30 to TRBJ1-1; perhaps TRBD1 as D (5 bases). V lost 0 bases and J lost 0, with 8 bases in between. CDR3 length: 14 residues. CDR1 and CDR2 from the germline V gene are GTSNPN and SVGIG (reference sequence). The CDR3 here is CAWSVEGMNTEAFF. The CDR3 region has the DNA TGTGCCTGGAGTGTAGAGGGGATGAACACTGAAGCTTTCTTT.